This T cell receptor (beta chain) is from a study of control samples from healthy donors and cancer patients. Measured with immunoSEQ multiplex PCR; TCRdb has only the in-frame clones, and not every one. This sample yields under 150,000 clones, of which more than 75% are seen a single time; 2.9% belongs to the top ten. The CDR3 has 13 residues. Trimming cost V 0 bases and J 4 bases, with 8 bases left between them. The germline gives CDR1 SGHRS, CDR2 YFSETQ. What was sequenced was blood. The source is a man aged 55 to 70 in good health. The chain combines TRBV5-1 with TRBJ2-7; D is undetermined. The CDR3 is CASSLAQAYEQYF. CDR3 nucleotides: TGCGCCAGCAGCTTGGCTCAGGCGTACGAGCAGTACTTC.